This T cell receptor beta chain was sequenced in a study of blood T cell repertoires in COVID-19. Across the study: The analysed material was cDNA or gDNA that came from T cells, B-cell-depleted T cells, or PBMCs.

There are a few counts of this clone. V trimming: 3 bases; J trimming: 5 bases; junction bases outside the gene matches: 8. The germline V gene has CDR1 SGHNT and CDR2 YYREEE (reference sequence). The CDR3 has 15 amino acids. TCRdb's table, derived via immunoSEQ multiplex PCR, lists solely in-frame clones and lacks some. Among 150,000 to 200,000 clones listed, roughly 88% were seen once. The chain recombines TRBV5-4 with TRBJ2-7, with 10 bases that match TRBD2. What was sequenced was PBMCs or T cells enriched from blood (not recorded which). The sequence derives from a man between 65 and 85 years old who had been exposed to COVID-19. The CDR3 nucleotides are TGTGCCAGCAGCTCAAGCAGCGGGAGGGCCGACGAGCAGTACTTC. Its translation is CASSSSSGRADEQYF.